What follows are 25 T cell receptor beta chains derived from one specimen sequenced in a study of T cell repertoires in cytomegalovirus infection (dated by TCRdb to between 2018 and 2021). This sample was sequenced with an Illumina HiSeq 1500. The raw public reads went through TCRdb reprocessing: fastp at Q25, MiXCR clone calling, in-frame beta chains kept. Every distinct CDR3 protein forms one entry, paired with its most common genes and DNA. This sample comprises roughly 720,000 distinct CDR3 sequences, 35% to 45% of them detected only once. 2.8% of the sample comes from the top ten. Sequencing was performed on PBMCs. These receptors all stem from a human donor in good health (CMV status not recorded). Some clones in this sample may be carry-over from other donors' samples.

The CDR3 protein is CASSLLFSEQFF. CDR3 in DNA: TGTGCCAGCAGTTTACTGTTTTCGGAGCAGTTCTTC. This chain uses TRBV28 with TRBJ2-1; D unresolved. The CDR3 is 12 residues long. V was cut by 2 bases and J by 10 bases, with 9 bases left in between. Germline assignment: CDR1 MDHEN and CDR2 SYDVKM.

Many counts were recorded for this clonotype. The CDR3 sequence is CASTEGAEAYEQYF. The CDR3 nucleotides read TGTGCCAGCACGGAGGGGGCCGAGGCCTACGAGCAGTACTTC. The chain links TRBV6-1 to TRBJ2-7; a possible D gene is TRBD1 (7 bases). Germline V lookup: CDR1 MNHNS, CDR2 SASEGT. Trimming took off 7 bases at V and 2 bases at J, with 15 bases between the two ends. The CDR3 totals 14 residues.

A few counts support this clonotype. This chain links TRBV20-1 with TRBJ2-7, with 14 bases lining up with TRBD2. CDR1 and CDR2 (germline): DFQATT, SNEGSKA (reference sequence). This CDR3 has 20 amino acids. Trimming took 0 bases from V and 3 from J; bases not matched to a gene: 16. CDR3 sequence (DNA): TGCAGTGCTAGAGATCGGGAAGGACTAGCGGGAGGACCAGGGTACTACGAGCAGTACTTC. Translation: CSARDREGLAGGPGYYEQYF.

In the case of this clonotype: An end of the junction differs from the germline gene, which may be a read error. The V gene is TRBV28, the J gene TRBJ1-2, with D perhaps matching TRBD1 (5 bases). The CDR3 extends over 12 amino acids. CDR1 is MDHEN and CDR2 is SYDVKM in the germline V gene. CDR3 nucleotide sequence: TGTGCCAGCAGTTCCCCGTCCAGGGCCCGGGCCTTC. This translates into CASSSPSRARAF.

The V and J genes are TRBV27 and TRBJ2-6, with D possibly TRBD1 on 5 matching bases. CDR3 length: 14 residues. V dropped 10 bases and J dropped 18 bases, with 28 bases sitting between them. Germline CDR1 MNHEY, CDR2 SMNVEV (reference sequence). The DNA for the CDR3 is TGTGCCACCGCACGGTTACCTGGGGCCAACGTCACGACTTTC. Translating it yields CATARLPGANVTTF.

This clonotype was detected a few times. The chain has TRBV28 and TRBJ1-1; the match to TRBD1 covers 8 bases. The germline gives CDR1 MDHEN, CDR2 SYDVKM. The CDR3 loop spans 16 amino acids. V lost 5 bases, J lost 6 bases, and 14 bases stayed unmatched. The CDR3 DNA sequence: TGTGCCAGCAGTCTCGGACAGGGCCTCCCGTTCCCTGAAGCTTTCTTT. It specifies CASSLGQGLPFPEAFF.

This clonotype came up a few times. The rearrangement links TRBV5-6 to TRBJ1-5; D gene ambiguous. The V end lost 4 bases, the J end lost 0 bases, and 11 bases lay between the germline ends. This CDR3 comprises 15 residues. Germline assignment: CDR1 SGHDT and CDR2 YYEEEE. The CDR3 loop reads CASSKDPNSNQPQHF. CDR3 in DNA: TGTGCCAGCAGCAAGGACCCAAATAGCAATCAGCCCCAGCATTTT. Looking up the rest from reference TRBV5-6 and TRBJ1-5 gives the full variable domain: DAGVTQSPTHLIKTRGQQVTLRCSPKSGHDTVSWYQQALGQGPQFIFQYYEEEERQRGNFPDRFSGHQFPNYSSELNVNALLLGDSALYLCASSKDPNSNQPQHFGDGTRLSIL.

This clonotype was counted between two and nine times. V is TRBV7-9 and J is TRBJ2-7; TRBD1 aligns across 9 bases. Germline CDR1 SEHNR, CDR2 FQNEAQ (reference sequence). CDR3 length equals 14 residues. After removal of 3 bases from V and 5 bases from J, the junction contained 5 bases not matched to a gene. The chain's CDR3 is CASSFRTGANEQYF. The CDR3 DNA follows: TGTGCCAGCAGCTTCCGGACAGGGGCAAACGAGCAGTACTTC.

The rearrangement uses TRBV5-4 and TRBJ2-3; 7 bases are a match to TRBD2. The CDR3 is 14 amino acids. Germline V lookup: CDR1 SGHNT, CDR2 YYREEE (reference sequence). J was trimmed by 6 bases and V by 0 bases; bases with no gene match: 4. The chain's CDR3 is CASSLAAGEDTQYF. CDR3 coding DNA: TGTGCCAGCAGCTTGGCGGCGGGAGAGGATACGCAGTATTTT.

This clonotype was seen ten or more times. This chain uses TRBV28 with TRBJ1-4; D is perhaps TRBD1 (5 bases). V was cut by 7 bases and J by 8 bases, with 20 bases left in between. CDR3 size: 15 residues. Per the germline V gene, CDR1 is MDHEN and CDR2 is SYDVKM. Written as DNA, the CDR3 is TGTGCCAGCACCTCCCTTCGGGGGGGGGAGGAAAAACTGTTTTTT. Encoded protein: CASTSLRGGEEKLFF.

There are many counts of this clonotype. This chain joins TRBV7-2 and TRBJ2-5; TRBD1 aligns across 7 bases. CDR1 is SGHTA and CDR2 is FQGNSA in the germline V gene. The CDR3 covers 16 residues. With 1 base clipped from V and 1 base from J, the junction kept 6 bases outside the gene matches. CDR3 loop: CASSLGGWTGQETQYF. In DNA, the CDR3 is TGTGCCAGCAGCTTAGGGGGCTGGACAGGCCAAGAGACCCAGTACTTC.

In this sample, this clonotype turned up many times. The chain is built from TRBV28 and TRBJ2-3, with TRBD2 matching 11 bases. In germline, CDR1 is MDHEN, CDR2 SYDVKM. The trim removed 6 bases at V and 3 bases at J, leaving 14 bases unmatched. CDR3 length equals 18 residues. The CDR3 here is CASSPLAGGPRGTDTQYF. The CDR3, as DNA: TGTGCCAGCAGCCCCTTAGCGGGGGGGCCGAGAGGGACAGATACGCAGTATTTT.

This chain joins TRBV5-4 and TRBJ2-3; possible D gene TRBD1, 6 bases. V shed 9 bases and J shed 8 bases, with 19 bases lying between them. Germline values: CDR1 SGHNT, CDR2 YYREEE (reference sequence). The CDR3 extends over 13 amino acids. CDR3 in amino acids: CATTQGDSATQYF. Here the CDR3 DNA reads TGTGCCACCACACAGGGTGATTCGGCTACGCAGTATTTT.

The chain joins TRBV28 to TRBJ2-5; a weak D match, TRBD2 (5 bases). V was cut by 7 bases and J by 5 bases, with 20 bases left in between. The germline gives CDR1 MDHEN, CDR2 SYDVKM. The CDR3 spans 15 residues. Here the CDR3 DNA reads TGTGCCAGCACCCCTTTGTCCCGAACGGGGGAGACCCAGTACTTC. Amino acid sequence: CASTPLSRTGETQYF.

V gene TRBV7-3 combines with J gene TRBJ2-5; weak D call: TRBD1 (6 bases). The CDR3 is 15 amino acids. The germline V gene has CDR1 SGHTA and CDR2 FQGTGA. V was trimmed by 1 base and J by 4 bases, leaving 13 bases between them. The CDR3: CASSLSRGSRETQYF. CDR3 nucleotides: TGTGCCAGCAGCTTAAGCAGGGGATCGAGAGAGACCCAGTACTTC.

This clonotype occurred a few times. This chain links TRBV28 with TRBJ1-2, with D possibly being TRBD1 (5 bases). The germline V gene has CDR1 MDHEN and CDR2 SYDVKM. Trimming stripped 9 bases from V and 0 bases from J, with 11 bases between. The CDR3 runs to 13 residues. The CDR3 DNA reads TGTGCCAGTCGGGACTCCCCTAACTATGGCTACACCTTC. This encodes CASRDSPNYGYTF.

The chain links TRBV6-5 to TRBJ1-4, with D possibly TRBD1 on 6 matching bases. Germline V lookup: CDR1 MNHEY, CDR2 SVGAGI. The V end lost 4 bases, the J end lost 6 bases, and 18 bases lay between the germline ends. The CDR3 is made up of 16 amino acids. CDR3 sequence reads: CASSSSPQGRDEKLFF. The CDR3 region has the DNA TGTGCCAGCAGTTCGTCCCCCCAGGGGAGGGATGAAAAACTGTTTTTT.

This clonotype came up a few times. The chain uses TRBV12-3 or TRBV12-4 and TRBJ2-3, with 8 bases matching TRBD2. The CDR3 spans 14 residues. V gave up 5 bases and J gave up 4 bases; unmatched junction bases: 5. The DNA for the CDR3 is TGTGCCAGCAGTCGCCTCGGGGGGGCAGATACGCAGTATTTT. As protein: CASSRLGGADTQYF.

The chain has TRBV6-5 and TRBJ2-1; 14 bases match TRBD2. The CDR3 covers 15 residues. The germline gives CDR1 MNHEY, CDR2 SVGAGI. V lost 5 bases, J lost 7 bases, and 4 bases stayed unmatched. The DNA of the CDR3 is TGTGCCAGCAGTCGAGGGACTAGCGGGAGAAATGAGCAGTTCTTC. Translated: CASSRGTSGRNEQFF.

The chain has TRBV5-6 and TRBJ2-2, with 7 positions matching TRBD1. V was pared by 0 bases and J by 6 bases, with 14 bases of the junction left unmatched. The length of the CDR3 is 18 residues. CDR1 and CDR2 from the germline V gene are SGHDT and YYEEEE. CDR3 region: CASSLAGQGVVGAGELFF. The DNA of the CDR3 is TGTGCCAGCAGCTTGGCCGGCCAGGGGGTAGTTGGTGCCGGGGAGCTGTTTTTT.

The CDR3 loop reads CASSISGANTGELFF. The CDR3 bases are TGTGCCAGTAGTATTAGCGGGGCGAACACCGGGGAGCTGTTTTTT. This sequence joins TRBV19 and TRBJ2-2, with TRBD2 matching over 8 bases. V lost 3 bases to trimming and J lost 0 bases; unmatched junction nucleotides: 0. Germline V lookup: CDR1 LNHDA, CDR2 SQIVND (reference sequence). The CDR3 sequence is 15 residues long.

J is TRBJ1-1 and V is TRBV28, with D unclear. V gave up 8 bases and J gave up 4 bases, with 14 bases separating them. The CDR3 sequence is 13 residues long. The V gene's germline CDR1 is MDHEN and CDR2 SYDVKM. CDR3 DNA: TGTGCCAGCTTTATGGTCGGTCGCACTGAAGCTTTCTTT. The encoded protein is CASFMVGRTEAFF.

The genes are TRBV18 and TRBJ1-5; D is uncertain. Trimming removed 2 bases from V and 0 bases from J, with 5 bases in between. The germline gives CDR1 KGHSH, CDR2 LQKENI. This CDR3 region has 14 residues. The CDR3 sequence: CASSPVDSNQPQHF. The CDR3 bases are TGTGCCAGCTCACCAGTGGATAGCAATCAGCCCCAGCATTTT.

The chain couples TRBV29-1 to TRBJ2-3; TRBD2 aligns across 8 bases. Trimming removed 6 bases from V and 4 bases from J; junction bases left unmatched: 9. The germline V gene encodes CDR1 SQVTM and CDR2 ANQGSEA. The CDR3 runs 14 residues. The CDR3 nucleotides are TGCAGCGTGGGGGTCAGCGGGAGATCAGATACGCAGTATTTT. This sequence encodes CSVGVSGRSDTQYF.

V usage is TRBV20-1 and J usage is TRBJ1-1, with a possible D match to TRBD1 (6 bases). Germline CDR1 and CDR2: DFQATT and SNEGSKA (reference sequence). This CDR3 contains 14 residues. V lost 3 bases to trimming and J lost 0 bases, with 11 bases between them. CDR3 sequence (DNA): TGCAGTGCTAGCGACAGGACTGTGAACACTGAAGCTTTCTTT. Translation gives CSASDRTVNTEAFF.